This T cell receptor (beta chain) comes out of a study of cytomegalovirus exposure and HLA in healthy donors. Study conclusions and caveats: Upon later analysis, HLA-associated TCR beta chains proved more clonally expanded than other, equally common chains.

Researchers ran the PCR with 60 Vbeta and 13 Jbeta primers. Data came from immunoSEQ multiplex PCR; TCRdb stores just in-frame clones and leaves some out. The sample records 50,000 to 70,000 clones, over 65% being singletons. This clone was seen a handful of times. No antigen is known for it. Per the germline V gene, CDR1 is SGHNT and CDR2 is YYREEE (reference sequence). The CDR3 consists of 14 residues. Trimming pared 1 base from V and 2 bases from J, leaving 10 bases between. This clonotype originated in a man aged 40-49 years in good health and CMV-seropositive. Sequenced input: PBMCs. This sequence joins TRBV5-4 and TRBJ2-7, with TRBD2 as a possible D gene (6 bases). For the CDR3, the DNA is TGTGCCAGCAGCTTGAGCGGGCTTACCTACGAGCAGTACTTC. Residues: CASSLSGLTYEQYF.